This T cell receptor beta chain was captured by sequencing in a study of T cells in Graves' hyperthyroidism and ophthalmopathy. Whole-study results and caveats: Blood held most thyroid clonotypes expanded above 0.001 frequency.

This clonotype was detected a few times. Its matching antigen is unknown. The CDR3 covers 14 residues. CDR1 and CDR2 (germline): SGHNT, YYREEE (reference sequence). Deletions cut 0 bases from V and 1 base from J, with 8 bases between. Amplification of TCR beta CDR3 regions used RNA as the template. HTBI primers were the set used in a first-round RT-PCR of the TCR CDR3. One entry per CDR3 protein, called by TCRdb with MiXCR from the multiplex PCR reads. The sample yields more than 650,000 distinct CDR3 sequences, 13% to 15% seen once. For Graves' hyperthyroidism to be stable, ophthalmopathy could not progress within 18 months. Hyperthyroidism, newly diagnosed and lasting under 2 months, affected patients aged 18 to 65. PBMCs were derived from around 10 ml fresh peripheral blood.

The source is a woman aged 18 to 35 with Graves' hyperthyroidism. Sequencing used blood. This chain joins TRBV5-4 and TRBJ2-7; the D is unclear. CDR3 sequence (DNA): TGTGCCAGCAGCTTGGCCCCTAATTCCTACGAGCAGTACTTC. Translation: CASSLAPNSYEQYF.